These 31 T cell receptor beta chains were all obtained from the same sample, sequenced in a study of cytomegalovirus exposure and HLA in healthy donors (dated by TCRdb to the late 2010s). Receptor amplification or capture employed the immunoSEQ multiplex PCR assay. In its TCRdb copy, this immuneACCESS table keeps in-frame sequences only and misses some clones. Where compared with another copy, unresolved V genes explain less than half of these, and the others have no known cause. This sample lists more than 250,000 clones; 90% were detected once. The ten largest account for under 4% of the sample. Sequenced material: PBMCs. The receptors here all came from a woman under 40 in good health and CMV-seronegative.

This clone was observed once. CDR3 sequence: CASSLSRSQETQYF. CDR3 DNA sequence: TGTGCCAGCAGCTTGTCACGGTCCCAAGAGACCCAGTACTTC. The J gene is TRBJ2-5, the V gene TRBV7-9, with D unresolved. Germline loops: CDR1 SEHNR, CDR2 FQNEAQ (reference sequence). Trimming took off 3 bases at V and 1 base at J, with 9 bases between the two ends. The CDR3 sequence is 14 residues long. Full variable domain (outside the CDR3, taken from reference TRBV7-9 and TRBJ2-5): DTGVSQNPRHKITKRGQNVTFRCDPISEHNRLYWYRQTLGQGPEFLTYFQNEAQLEKSRLLSDRFSAERPKGSFSTLEIQRTEQGDSAMYLCASSLSRSQETQYFGPGTRLLVL.

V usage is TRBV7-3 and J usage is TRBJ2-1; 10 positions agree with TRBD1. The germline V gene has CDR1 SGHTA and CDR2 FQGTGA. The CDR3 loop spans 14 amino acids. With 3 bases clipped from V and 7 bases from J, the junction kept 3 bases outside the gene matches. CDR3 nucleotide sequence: TGTGCCAGCAGCTTGGACAGGGGGATAAATGAGCAGTTCTTC. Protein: CASSLDRGINEQFF.

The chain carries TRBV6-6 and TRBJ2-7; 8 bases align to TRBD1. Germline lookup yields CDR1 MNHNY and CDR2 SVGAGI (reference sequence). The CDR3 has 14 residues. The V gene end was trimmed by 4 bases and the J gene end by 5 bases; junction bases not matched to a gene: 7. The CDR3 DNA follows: TGTGCCAGCAGTTCCATCGGGACAGGAGACGAGCAGTACTTC. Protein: CASSSIGTGDEQYF.

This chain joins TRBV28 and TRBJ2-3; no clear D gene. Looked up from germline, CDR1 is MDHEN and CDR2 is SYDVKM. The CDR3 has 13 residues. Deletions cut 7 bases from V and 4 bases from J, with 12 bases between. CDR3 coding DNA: TGTGCCAGCACCGCCCCTCCATCAGATACGCAGTATTTT. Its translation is CASTAPPSDTQYF.

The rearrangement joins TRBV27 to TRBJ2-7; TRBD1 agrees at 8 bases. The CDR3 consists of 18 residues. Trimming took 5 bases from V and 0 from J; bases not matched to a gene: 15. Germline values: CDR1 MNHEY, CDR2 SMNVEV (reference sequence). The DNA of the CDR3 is TGTGCCAGCAGTCCCCGACAGGGGCCGTTTTCAATCTCCTACGAGCAGTACTTC. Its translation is CASSPRQGPFSISYEQYF.

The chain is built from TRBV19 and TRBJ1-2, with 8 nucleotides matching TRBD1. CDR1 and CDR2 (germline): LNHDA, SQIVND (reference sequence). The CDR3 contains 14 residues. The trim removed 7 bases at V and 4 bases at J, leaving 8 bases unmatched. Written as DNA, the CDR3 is TGTGCCAGTATGAGGTCAGGGGGCATCTATGGCTACACCTTC. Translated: CASMRSGGIYGYTF.

The CDR3, as DNA: TGCAGCATCCCGGCGGCAGATACGCAGTATTTT. Its translation is CSIPAADTQYF. The chain has TRBV29-1 and TRBJ2-3; D is unclear. The CDR3 spans 11 residues. Germline V lookup: CDR1 SQVTM, CDR2 ANQGSEA. Trimming stripped 8 bases from V and 4 bases from J, with 10 bases between.

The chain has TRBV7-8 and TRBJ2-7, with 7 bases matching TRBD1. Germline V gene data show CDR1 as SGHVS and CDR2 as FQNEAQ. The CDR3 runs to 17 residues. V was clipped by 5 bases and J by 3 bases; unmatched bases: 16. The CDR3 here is CASSVRNLVGTDYEQYF. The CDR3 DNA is TGTGCCAGCAGCGTCAGAAATCTCGTCGGGACAGACTACGAGCAGTACTTC.

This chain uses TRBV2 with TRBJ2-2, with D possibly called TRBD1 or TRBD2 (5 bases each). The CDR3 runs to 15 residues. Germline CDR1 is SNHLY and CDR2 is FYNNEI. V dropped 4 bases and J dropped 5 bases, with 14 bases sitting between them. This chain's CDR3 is CASSVGGFGTGELFF. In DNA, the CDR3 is TGTGCCAGCAGTGTTGGGGGATTTGGGACCGGGGAGCTGTTTTTT. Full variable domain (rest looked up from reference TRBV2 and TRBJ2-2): EPEVTQTPSHQVTQMGQEVILRCVPISNHLYFYWYRQILGQKVEFLVSFYNNEISEKSEIFDDQFSVERPDGSNFTLKIRSTKLEDSAMYFCASSVGGFGTGELFFGEGSRLTVL.

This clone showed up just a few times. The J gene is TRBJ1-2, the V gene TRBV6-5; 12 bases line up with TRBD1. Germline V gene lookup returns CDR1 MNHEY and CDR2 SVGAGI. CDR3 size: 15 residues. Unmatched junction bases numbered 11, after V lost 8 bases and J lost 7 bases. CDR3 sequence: CASSITGTGGFGYTF. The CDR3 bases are TGTGCCAGCTCTATTACCGGGACAGGGGGCTTTGGCTACACCTTC.

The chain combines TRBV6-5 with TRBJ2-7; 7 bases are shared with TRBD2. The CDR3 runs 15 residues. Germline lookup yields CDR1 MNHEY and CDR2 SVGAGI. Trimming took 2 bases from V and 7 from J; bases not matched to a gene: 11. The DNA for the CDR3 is TGTGCCAGCAGTTACAGCGGAAGTAGCGGGTGGGAGCAGTACTTC. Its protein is CASSYSGSSGWEQYF.

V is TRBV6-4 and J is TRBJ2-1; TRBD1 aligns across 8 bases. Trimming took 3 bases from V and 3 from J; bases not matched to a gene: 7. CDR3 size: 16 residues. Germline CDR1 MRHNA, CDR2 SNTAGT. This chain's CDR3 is CASSDHNRGVYNEQFF. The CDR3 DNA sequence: TGTGCCAGCAGTGATCACAACAGGGGGGTCTACAATGAGCAGTTCTTC.

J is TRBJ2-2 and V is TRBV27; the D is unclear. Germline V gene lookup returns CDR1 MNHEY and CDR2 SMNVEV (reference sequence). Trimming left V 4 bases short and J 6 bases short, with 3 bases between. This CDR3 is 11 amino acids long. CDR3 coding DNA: TGTGCCAGCAGTTCCGCCGGGGAGCTGTTTTTT. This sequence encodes CASSSAGELFF.

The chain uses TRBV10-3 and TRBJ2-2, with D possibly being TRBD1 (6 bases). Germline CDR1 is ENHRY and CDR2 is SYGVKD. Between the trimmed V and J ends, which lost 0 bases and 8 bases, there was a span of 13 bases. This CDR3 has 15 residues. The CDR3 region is CAISESPPGTGELFF. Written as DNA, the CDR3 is TGTGCCATCAGTGAGTCCCCCCCTGGGACAGGGGAGCTGTTTTTT.

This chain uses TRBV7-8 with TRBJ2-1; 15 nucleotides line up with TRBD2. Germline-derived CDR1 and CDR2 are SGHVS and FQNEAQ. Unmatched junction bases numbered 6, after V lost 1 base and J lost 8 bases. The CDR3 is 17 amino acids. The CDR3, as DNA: TGTGCCAGCAGCTTAGGGGGACTAGCGGGAGGTAGGGATGAGCAGTTCTTC. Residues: CASSLGGLAGGRDEQFF.

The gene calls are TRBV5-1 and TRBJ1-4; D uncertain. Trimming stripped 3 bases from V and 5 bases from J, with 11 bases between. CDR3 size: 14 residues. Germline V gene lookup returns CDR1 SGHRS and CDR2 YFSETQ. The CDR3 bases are TGCGCCAGCAGCTCGCTTCCGGGGAATGAAAAACTGTTTTTT. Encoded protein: CASSSLPGNEKLFF.

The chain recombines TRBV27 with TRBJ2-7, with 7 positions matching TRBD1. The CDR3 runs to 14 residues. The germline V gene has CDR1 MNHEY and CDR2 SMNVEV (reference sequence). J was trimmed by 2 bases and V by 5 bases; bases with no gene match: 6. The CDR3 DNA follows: TGTGCCAGCAGTCCACACAGGGGTCCCTACGAGCAGTACTTC. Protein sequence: CASSPHRGPYEQYF.

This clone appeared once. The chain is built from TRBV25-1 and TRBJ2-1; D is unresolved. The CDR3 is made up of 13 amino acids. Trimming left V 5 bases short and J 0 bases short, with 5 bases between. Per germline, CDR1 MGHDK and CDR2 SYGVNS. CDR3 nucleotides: TGTGCCAGCAGTCGAAGCTCCTACAATGAGCAGTTCTTC. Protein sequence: CASSRSSYNEQFF.

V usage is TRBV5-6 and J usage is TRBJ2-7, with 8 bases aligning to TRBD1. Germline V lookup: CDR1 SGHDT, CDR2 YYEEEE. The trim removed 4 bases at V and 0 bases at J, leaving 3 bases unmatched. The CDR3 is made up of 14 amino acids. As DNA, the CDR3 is TGTGCCAGCAGCGTACAGGGGGACTCCTACGAGCAGTACTTC. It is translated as CASSVQGDSYEQYF.

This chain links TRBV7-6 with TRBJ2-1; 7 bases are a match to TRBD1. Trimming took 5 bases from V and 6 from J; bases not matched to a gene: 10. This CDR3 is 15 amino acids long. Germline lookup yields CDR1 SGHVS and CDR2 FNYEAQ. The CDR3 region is CASSPPTGESNEQFF. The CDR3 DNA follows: TGTGCCAGCAGCCCCCCCACAGGGGAGAGCAATGAGCAGTTCTTC.

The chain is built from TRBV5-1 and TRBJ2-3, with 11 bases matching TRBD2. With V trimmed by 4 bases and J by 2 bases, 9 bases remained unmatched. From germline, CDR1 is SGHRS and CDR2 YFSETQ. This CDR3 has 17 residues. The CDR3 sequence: CASSVTSGITPTDTQYF. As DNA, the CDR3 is TGCGCCAGCAGCGTGACTAGCGGGATTACCCCCACAGATACGCAGTATTTT.

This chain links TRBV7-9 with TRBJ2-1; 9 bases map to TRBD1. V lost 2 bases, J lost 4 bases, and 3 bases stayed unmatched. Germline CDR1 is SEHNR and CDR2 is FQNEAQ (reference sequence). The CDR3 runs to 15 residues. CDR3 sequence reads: CASSLRQGDYNEQFF. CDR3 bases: TGTGCCAGCAGCTTAAGACAGGGGGATTACAATGAGCAGTTCTTC.

The CDR3 DNA sequence: TGTGCCAGCAGTTTATCGACTAGCGGCCAAGAGACCCAGTACTTC. This codes for CASSLSTSGQETQYF. The chain recombines TRBV27 with TRBJ2-5; 9 bases fit TRBD2. Per germline, CDR1 MNHEY and CDR2 SMNVEV (reference sequence). Unmatched junction bases numbered 0, after V lost 0 bases and J lost 1 base. CDR3 length equals 15 residues.

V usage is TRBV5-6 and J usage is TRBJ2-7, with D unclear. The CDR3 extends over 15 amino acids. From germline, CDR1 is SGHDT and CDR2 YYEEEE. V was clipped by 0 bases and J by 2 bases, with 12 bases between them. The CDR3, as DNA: TGTGCCAGCAGCTTGGATCTAGTCCGTACCTACGAGCAGTACTTC. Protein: CASSLDLVRTYEQYF.

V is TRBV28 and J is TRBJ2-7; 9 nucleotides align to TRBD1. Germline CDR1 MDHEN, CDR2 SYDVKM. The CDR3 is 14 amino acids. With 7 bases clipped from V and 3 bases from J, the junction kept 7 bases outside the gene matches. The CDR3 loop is CASTPRQGGYEQYF. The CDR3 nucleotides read TGTGCCAGCACCCCTCGACAGGGGGGCTACGAGCAGTACTTC.

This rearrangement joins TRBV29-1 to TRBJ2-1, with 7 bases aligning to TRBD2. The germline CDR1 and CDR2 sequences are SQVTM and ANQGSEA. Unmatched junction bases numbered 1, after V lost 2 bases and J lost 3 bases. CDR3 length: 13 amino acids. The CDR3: CSVERTSYNEQFF. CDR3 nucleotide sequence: TGCAGCGTTGAAAGGACTAGCTACAATGAGCAGTTCTTC.

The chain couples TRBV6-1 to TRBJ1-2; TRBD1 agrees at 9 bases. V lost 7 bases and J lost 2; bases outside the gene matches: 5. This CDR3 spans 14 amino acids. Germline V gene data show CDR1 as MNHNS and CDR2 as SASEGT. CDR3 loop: CASIIGQGNYGYTF. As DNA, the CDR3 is TGTGCCAGCATCATCGGACAGGGGAACTATGGCTACACCTTC.

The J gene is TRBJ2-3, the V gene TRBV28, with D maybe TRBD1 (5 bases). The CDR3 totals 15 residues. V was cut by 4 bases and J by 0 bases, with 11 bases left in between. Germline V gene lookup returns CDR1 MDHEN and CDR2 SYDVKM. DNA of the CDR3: TGTGCCAGCAGTTGGGGCGCGTCTAGCACAGATACGCAGTATTTT. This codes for CASSWGASSTDTQYF. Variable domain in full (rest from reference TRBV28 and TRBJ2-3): DVKVTQSSRYLVKRTGEKVFLECVQDMDHENMFWYRQDPGLGLRLIYFSYDVKMKEKGDIPEGYSVSREKKERFSLILESASTNQTSMYLCASSWGASSTDTQYFGPGTRLTVL.

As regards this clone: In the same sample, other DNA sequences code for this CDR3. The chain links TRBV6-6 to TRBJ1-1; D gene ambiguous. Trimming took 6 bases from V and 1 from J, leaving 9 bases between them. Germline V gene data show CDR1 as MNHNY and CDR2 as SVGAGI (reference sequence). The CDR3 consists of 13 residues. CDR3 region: CASSLTENTEAFF. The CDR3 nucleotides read TGTGCCAGCAGCCTCACAGAGAACACTGAAGCTTTCTTT.

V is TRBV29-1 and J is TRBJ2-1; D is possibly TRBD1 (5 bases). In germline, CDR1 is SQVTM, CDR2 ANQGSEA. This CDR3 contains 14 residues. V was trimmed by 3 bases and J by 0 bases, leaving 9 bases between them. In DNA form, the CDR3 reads TGCAGCGTTGATACAGGATCCTCCTACAATGAGCAGTTCTTC. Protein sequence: CSVDTGSSYNEQFF.

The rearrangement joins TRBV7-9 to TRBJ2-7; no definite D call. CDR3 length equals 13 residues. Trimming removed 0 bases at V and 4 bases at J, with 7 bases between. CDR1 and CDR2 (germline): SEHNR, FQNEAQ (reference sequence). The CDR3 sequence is CASSLAGRYEQYF. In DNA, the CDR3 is TGTGCCAGCAGCTTAGCTGGCAGATACGAGCAGTACTTC.